This T cell receptor beta chain was recovered during a study of siplizumab effects on memory and regulatory T cells. General study results and limits: Roughly 80-97% of dividing CD4+ or CD8+ clones were without an attributable naive or memory phenotype.

Remarks on this clone: Antigen: not known.

With 2 bases removed from V and 6 bases from J, the gap between germline ends came to 4 bases. Germline V lookup: CDR1 GTSNPN, CDR2 SVGIG (reference sequence). This CDR3 comprises 11 residues. Clones were sequenced by immunoSEQ multiplex PCR, and TCRdb holds only the in-frame ones, with some missing. The table shows about 27,000 clones, with approximately 82% occurring only once. This clonotype originated in a human donor in good health. Input material: memory CD4+ T cells sorted from blood. The V gene is TRBV30, the J gene TRBJ2-2; D is unresolved. DNA for the CDR3: TGTGCCTGGAGTTACTCCGGGGAGCTGTTTTTT. Its protein product is CAWSYSGELFF.